These T cell receptor beta chains were read from a single sample in a study of CXCR3-negative and CXCR3-positive naive CD8 T cells. Reprocessing the 5' RACE reads, TCRdb reports a single entry for every CDR3 protein and omits DNA. The sample includes 150,000 or so distinct CDR3 sequences. The sequencing input was naive CXCR3- CD8+ T cells from blood. The receptors stem from a human donor in good health. Some clones in this sample may be carry-over from other donors' samples. Both conserved end residues are part of each CDR3.

j_call v_call cdr3_length cdr3_aa
TRBJ2-1 TRBV12-3/TRBV12-4 15 CASSQAGGGVNEQFF
TRBJ2-2 TRBV7-2 16 CASSFLLAEPTGELFF
TRBJ2-7 TRBV2 11 CASSDWEEQHF
TRBJ2-3 TRBV25-1 17 CASSELVRQGATDTQYF
TRBJ2-3 TRBV9 16 CASSVGDAVSTDTQYF
TRBJ2-1 TRBV14 15 CASSHWQGAYNEQFF
TRBJ2-7 TRBV12-3/TRBV12-4 14 CASSFGAAVYEQYF
TRBJ2-2 TRBV29-1 16 CSVGDGAGDYTGELFF
TRBJ2-5 TRBV7-9 13 CASSRGTEETQYF
TRBJ1-1 TRBV20-1 13 CSARSGVYTEAFF
TRBJ2-5 TRBV12-3/TRBV12-4 14 CASSLGSAQETQYF
TRBJ2-6 TRBV9 15 CASSGLASGANVLTF
TRBJ2-1 TRBV29-1 13 CSVDTTESYEQFF